The sample holds a few counts of the clone carrying this T cell receptor beta chain. The antigen is undetermined. This sample was taken from a study of shared clonotypes between healthy human individuals. Findings and limits, study-wide: The researchers took only blood, and tissue repertoires probably look different.

Sequenced by immunoSEQ multiplex PCR; TCRdb stores in-frame clones only, minus some. The table shows 330,000 or so clones, with around two thirds occurring only once. In germline, CDR1 is SGDLS, CDR2 YYNGEE. V lost 0 bases, J lost 1 base, and 7 bases lay in between. CDR3 length equals 14 residues. This chain links TRBV9 with TRBJ1-1; no reliable D call. Sequencing was performed on memory CD4+ T cells sorted from blood. The subset was: CD45RA-negative fraction. The receptor comes from a man aged 30 to 45 in good health. The CDR3 DNA sequence: TGTGCCAGCAGCGTAGGCATCGAGAACACTGAAGCTTTCTTT. It translates to CASSVGIENTEAFF.